This T cell receptor beta chain originates from a study of OX40 agonist ivuxolimab in advanced cancers. The wider study: Prior checkpoint blockade (anti-PD-1, anti-PD-L1 or anti-CTLA-4) was permitted; approximately 41% had it.

V shed 10 bases, J shed 2 bases, and the junction held 12 bases outside the gene matches. Germline V lookup: CDR1 SGHTS, CDR2 YDEGEE. CDR3 length equals 14 residues. Notes on the study in general: Low normalized T-cell clonal expansion was additionally recorded for some nonresponders.

Worth noting for this clone: Antigen specificity is unknown.

Assay used: immunoSEQ multiplex PCR; TCRdb lists only in-frame clones, some missing. The sample has approximately 74,000 clones, roughly 91% seen once; the top ten hold around 0.3%. J is TRBJ2-7 and V is TRBV5-8; 7 bases match TRBD1. Sequenced here: CD4+ or CD8+ T cells sorted from blood, sampled in a trial of the OX40 agonist ivuxolimab. This receptor was obtained from an adult with an advanced solid tumor such as melanoma, head and neck, liver or kidney cancer. In DNA, the CDR3 is TGTGCCTCCTCGACTTCCGGGACAGCCTACGAGCAGTACTTC. It is translated as CASSTSGTAYEQYF.